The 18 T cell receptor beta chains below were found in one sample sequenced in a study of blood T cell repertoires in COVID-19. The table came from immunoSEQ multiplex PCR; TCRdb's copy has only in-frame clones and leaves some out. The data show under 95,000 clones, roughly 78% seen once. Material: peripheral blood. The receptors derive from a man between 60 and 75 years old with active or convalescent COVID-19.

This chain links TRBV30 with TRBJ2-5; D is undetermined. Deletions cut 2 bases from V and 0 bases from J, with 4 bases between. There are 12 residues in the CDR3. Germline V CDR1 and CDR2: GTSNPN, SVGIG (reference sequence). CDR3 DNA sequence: TGTGCCTGGAGTCCGTACCAAGAGACCCAGTACTTC. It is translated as CAWSPYQETQYF.

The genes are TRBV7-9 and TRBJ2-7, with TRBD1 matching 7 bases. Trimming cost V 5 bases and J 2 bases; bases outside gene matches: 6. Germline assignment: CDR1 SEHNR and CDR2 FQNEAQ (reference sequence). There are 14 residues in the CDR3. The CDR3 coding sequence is TGTGCCAGCAGCCACCGGGACAGTCCCTACGAGCAGTACTTC. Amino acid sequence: CASSHRDSPYEQYF.

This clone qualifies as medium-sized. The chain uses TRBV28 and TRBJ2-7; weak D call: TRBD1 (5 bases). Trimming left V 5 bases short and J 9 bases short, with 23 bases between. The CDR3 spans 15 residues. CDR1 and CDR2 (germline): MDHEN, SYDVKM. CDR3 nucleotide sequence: TGTGCCAGCAGTGCAGGGCGACACTCCTACGATGGGCAGTACTTC. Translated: CASSAGRHSYDGQYF.

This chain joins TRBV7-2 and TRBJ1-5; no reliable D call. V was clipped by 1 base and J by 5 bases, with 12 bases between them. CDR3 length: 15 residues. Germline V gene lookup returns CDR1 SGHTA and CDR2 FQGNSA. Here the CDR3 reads CASSLVAGMDQPQHF. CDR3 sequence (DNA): TGTGCCAGCAGCTTAGTCGCAGGTATGGATCAGCCCCAGCATTTT.

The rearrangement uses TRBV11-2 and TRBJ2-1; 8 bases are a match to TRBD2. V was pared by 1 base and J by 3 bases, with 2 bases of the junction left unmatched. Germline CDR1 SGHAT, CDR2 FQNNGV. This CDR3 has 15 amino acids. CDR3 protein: CASSLGTSFYNEQFF. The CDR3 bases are TGTGCCAGCAGCTTAGGGACTAGCTTCTACAATGAGCAGTTCTTC. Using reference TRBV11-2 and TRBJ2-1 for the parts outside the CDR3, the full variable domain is EAGVAQSPRYKIIEKRQSVAFWCNPISGHATLYWYQQILGQGPKLLIQFQNNGVVDDSQLPKDRFSAERLKGVDSTLKIQPAKLEDSAVYLCASSLGTSFYNEQFFGPGTRLTVL.

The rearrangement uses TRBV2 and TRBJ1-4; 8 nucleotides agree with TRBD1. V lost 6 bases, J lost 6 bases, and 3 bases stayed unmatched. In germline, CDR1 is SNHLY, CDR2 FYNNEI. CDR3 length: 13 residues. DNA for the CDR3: TGTGCCAGCAGGGACAGGGTTTATGAAAAACTGTTTTTT. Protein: CASRDRVYEKLFF. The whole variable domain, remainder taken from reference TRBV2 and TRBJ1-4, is EPEVTQTPSHQVTQMGQEVILRCVPISNHLYFYWYRQILGQKVEFLVSFYNNEISEKSEIFDDQFSVERPDGSNFTLKIRSTKLEDSAMYFCASRDRVYEKLFFGSGTQLSVL.

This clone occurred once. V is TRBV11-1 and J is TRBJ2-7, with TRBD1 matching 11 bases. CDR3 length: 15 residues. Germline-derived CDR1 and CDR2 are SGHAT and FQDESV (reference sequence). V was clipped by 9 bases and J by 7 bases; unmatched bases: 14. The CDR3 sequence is CASNPIGQGAHEQYF. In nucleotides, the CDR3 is TGTGCCAGTAACCCTATTGGACAGGGGGCGCATGAGCAGTACTTC.

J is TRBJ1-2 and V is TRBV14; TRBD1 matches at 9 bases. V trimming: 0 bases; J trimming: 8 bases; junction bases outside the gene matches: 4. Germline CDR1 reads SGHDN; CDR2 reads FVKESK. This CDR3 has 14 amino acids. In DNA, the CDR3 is TGTGCCAGCAGCCAAGATATAACAGGGGGCGGCTACACCTTC. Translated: CASSQDITGGGYTF.

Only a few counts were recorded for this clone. CDR3 DNA sequence: TGTGCCATCAGGTCCCAGGGGGCCCTGCGCGGGTGGACTGAAGCTTTCTTT. Translating gives CAIRSQGALRGWTEAFF. The chain uses TRBV10-3 and TRBJ1-1; 8 positions agree with TRBD1. V was clipped by 6 bases and J by 5 bases; unmatched bases: 17. CDR3 length: 17 amino acids. From germline, CDR1 is ENHRY and CDR2 SYGVKD.

The CDR3 DNA sequence: TGCAGTGCTAGTGTAAGGGGGCGTTCTGGGGCCAACGTCCTGACTTTC. This translates into CSASVRGRSGANVLTF. The rearrangement links TRBV20-1 to TRBJ2-6; 7 bases match TRBD1. V trimming: 3 bases; J trimming: 1 base; junction bases outside the gene matches: 6. Looked up from germline, CDR1 is DFQATT and CDR2 is SNEGSKA (reference sequence). The length of the CDR3 is 16 residues.

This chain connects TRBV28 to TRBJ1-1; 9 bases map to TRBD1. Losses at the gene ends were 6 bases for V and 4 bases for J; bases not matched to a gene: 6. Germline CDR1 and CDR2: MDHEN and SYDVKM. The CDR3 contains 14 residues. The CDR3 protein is CASSQTGGLTEAFF. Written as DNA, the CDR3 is TGTGCCAGCAGCCAAACAGGGGGCCTCACTGAAGCTTTCTTT. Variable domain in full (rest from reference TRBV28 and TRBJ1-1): DVKVTQSSRYLVKRTGEKVFLECVQDMDHENMFWYRQDPGLGLRLIYFSYDVKMKEKGDIPEGYSVSREKKERFSLILESASTNQTSMYLCASSQTGGLTEAFFGQGTRLTVV.

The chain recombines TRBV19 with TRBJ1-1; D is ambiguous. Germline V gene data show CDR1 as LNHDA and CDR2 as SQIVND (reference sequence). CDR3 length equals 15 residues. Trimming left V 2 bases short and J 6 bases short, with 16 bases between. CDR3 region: CASSITGGLAAEAFF. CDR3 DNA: TGTGCCAGTAGTATAACCGGAGGTTTAGCCGCTGAAGCTTTCTTT.

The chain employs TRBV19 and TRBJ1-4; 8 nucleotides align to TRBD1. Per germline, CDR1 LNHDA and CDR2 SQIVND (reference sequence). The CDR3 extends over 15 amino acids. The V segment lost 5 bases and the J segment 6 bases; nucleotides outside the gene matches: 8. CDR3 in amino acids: CASSADRGRDEKLFF. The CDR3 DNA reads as TGTGCCAGTAGTGCTGACAGGGGTCGAGATGAAAAACTGTTTTTT. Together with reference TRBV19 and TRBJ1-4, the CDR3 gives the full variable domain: DGGITQSPKYLFRKEGQNVTLSCEQNLNHDAMYWYRQDPGQGLRLIYYSQIVNDFQKGDIAEGYSVSREKKESFPLTVTSAQKNPTAFYLCASSADRGRDEKLFFGSGTQLSVL.

The CDR3 bases are TGTGCCAGCAGCCTACAGGGGGCTAGGACTGAAGCTTTCTTT. It is translated as CASSLQGARTEAFF. This rearrangement joins TRBV3-1 (or the pseudogene TRBV3-2) to TRBJ1-1; 9 bases agree with TRBD1. The CDR3 is made up of 14 amino acids. CDR1 and CDR2 from the germline V gene are LGHDT and YNNKEL (reference sequence). V was pared by 4 bases and J by 5 bases, with 5 bases of the junction left unmatched.

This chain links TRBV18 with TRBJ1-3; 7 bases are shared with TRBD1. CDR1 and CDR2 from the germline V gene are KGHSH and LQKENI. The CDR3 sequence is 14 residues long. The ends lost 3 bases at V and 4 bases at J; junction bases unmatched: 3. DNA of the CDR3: TGTGCCAGCTCACCTGGGACAGAAGGAAACACCATATATTTT. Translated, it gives CASSPGTEGNTIYF.

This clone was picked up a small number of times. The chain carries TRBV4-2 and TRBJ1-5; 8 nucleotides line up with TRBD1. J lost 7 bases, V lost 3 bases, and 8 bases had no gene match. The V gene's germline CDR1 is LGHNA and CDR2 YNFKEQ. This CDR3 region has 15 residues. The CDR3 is CASSQAGGGGQPQHF. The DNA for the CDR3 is TGTGCCAGCAGCCAGGCAGGGGGCGGAGGGCAGCCCCAGCATTTT.

CDR3 region: CASSHGLAGGPKHQETQYF. The DNA for the CDR3 is TGTGCCAGCAGCCACGGACTAGCGGGGGGCCCAAAACACCAAGAGACCCAGTACTTC. The chain couples TRBV5-5 to TRBJ2-5, with 14 bases identical to TRBD2. CDR3 length: 19 amino acids. From germline, CDR1 is SGHKS and CDR2 YYEKEE (reference sequence). Trimming cost V 4 bases and J 0 bases; bases outside gene matches: 11.

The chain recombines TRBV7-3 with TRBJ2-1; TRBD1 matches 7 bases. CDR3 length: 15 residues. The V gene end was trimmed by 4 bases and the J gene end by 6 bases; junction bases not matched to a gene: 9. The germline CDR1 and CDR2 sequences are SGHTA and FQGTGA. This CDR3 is CASSSVRDSPNEQFF. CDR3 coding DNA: TGTGCCAGCAGCTCTGTCCGGGACAGCCCCAATGAGCAGTTCTTC.